The 10 T cell receptor beta chains reported below all come from one sample, sequenced in a study of CD8+CD57+ T cells in acquired aplastic anemia. The use of genomic DNA as template underpinned the TCR beta VDJ and CDR3 profiling. TCRdb reanalysed the reads using MiXCR and keeps one entry per CDR3 protein. The sample includes 250,000 to 300,000 distinct CDR3 sequences, 55% to 65% of them seen just once. The sequenced sample was sorted CD4+, CD8+, or CD8+CD57+ T cells (not recorded which) from PBMCs. Receptor source: a human donor with severe aplastic anemia or a healthy control (not recorded which).

The chain couples TRBV15 to TRBJ1-1, with TRBD1 matching 8 bases. This CDR3 has 15 residues. Germline CDR1 is LNHNV and CDR2 is YYDKDF (reference sequence). After removal of 5 bases from V and 5 bases from J, the junction contained 10 bases not matched to a gene. The CDR3 spells CATSPGGAPRTEAFF. The CDR3 coding sequence is TGTGCCACCAGCCCAGGGGGCGCCCCGAGGACTGAAGCTTTCTTT.

The chain is built from TRBV7-8 and TRBJ2-7; D may correspond to TRBD1 or TRBD2 (6 bases each). With 5 bases removed from V and 7 bases from J, the gap between germline ends came to 15 bases. From germline, CDR1 is SGHVS and CDR2 FQNEAQ. CDR3 length: 13 residues. CDR3 DNA: TGTGCCAGCAGCACCGGGGGCGCGCGGGAGCAGTACTTC. It yields the protein CASSTGGAREQYF.

The chain employs TRBV20-1 and TRBJ1-3, with D possibly matching TRBD1 (5 bases). Germline V lookup: CDR1 DFQATT, CDR2 SNEGSKA (reference sequence). The CDR3 length is 14 residues. Trimming removed 3 bases at V and 1 base at J, with 10 bases between. This CDR3 reads CSASMGVSGNTIYF. CDR3 in DNA: TGCAGTGCTAGCATGGGGGTATCTGGAAACACCATATATTTT.

Ten or more counts support this clonotype. The chain has TRBV9 and TRBJ1-5; D call uncertain. This CDR3 has 16 residues. With 0 bases removed from V and 0 bases from J, the gap between germline ends came to 10 bases. Germline V gene sequence: CDR1 SGDLS, CDR2 YYNGEE. In DNA, the CDR3 is TGTGCCAGCAGCGTAGGGCAGACCCATAGCAATCAGCCCCAGCATTTT. It specifies CASSVGQTHSNQPQHF.

This clonotype was seen more than once but under ten times. V and J are TRBV5-1 and TRBJ1-1; TRBD1 agrees at 7 bases. V shed 0 bases, J shed 7 bases, and the junction held 9 bases outside the gene matches. Germline lookup yields CDR1 SGHRS and CDR2 YFSETQ. This CDR3 has 15 amino acids. CDR3: CASSLVQQGRGEAFF. CDR3 coding DNA: TGCGCCAGCAGCTTGGTCCAACAGGGGCGGGGTGAAGCTTTCTTT. Variable domain in full (rest from reference TRBV5-1 and TRBJ1-1): KAGVTQTPRYLIKTRGQQVTLSCSPISGHRSVSWYQQTPGQGLQFLFEYFSETQRNKGNFPGRFSGRQFSNSRSEMNVSTLELGDSALYLCASSLVQQGRGEAFFGQGTRLTVV.

There are many counts of this clonotype. The rearrangement links TRBV6-1 to TRBJ2-3; D is perhaps TRBD1 (6 bases). The CDR3 is 15 residues long. Per the germline V gene, CDR1 is MNHNS and CDR2 is SASEGT. V shed 2 bases and J shed 1 base, with 10 bases lying between them. In nucleotides, the CDR3 is TGTGCCAGCAGTGAACTATGGACAGGCACAGATACGCAGTATTTT. This gives the protein CASSELWTGTDTQYF.

This chain uses TRBV9 with TRBJ2-2, with D perhaps matching TRBD1 (6 bases). CDR3 length: 14 amino acids. Germline lookup yields CDR1 SGDLS and CDR2 YYNGEE. The V gene lost 4 bases and the J gene lost 8 bases, with 15 bases spanning the gap. CDR3 nucleotide sequence: TGTGCCAGCAGCCTGGGACGGCAGGGGGGGGAGCTGTTTTTT. Protein sequence: CASSLGRQGGELFF.

Ten or more counts support this clonotype. V is TRBV20-1 and J is TRBJ1-1; weak D call: TRBD1 (6 bases). The V and J ends lost 5 bases and 1 base respectively, with 11 bases between them. This CDR3 comprises 13 residues. In germline, CDR1 is DFQATT, CDR2 SNEGSKA (reference sequence). CDR3 sequence (DNA): TGCAGTGCTGGGGGGCCGCGGAACACTGAAGCTTTCTTT. This encodes CSAGGPRNTEAFF.

This clonotype came up many times. CDR3 amino acids: CASSLERGSETQYF. The CDR3 DNA reads TGTGCCAGCAGCTTAGAAAGGGGATCAGAGACCCAGTACTTC. The chain couples TRBV11-2 to TRBJ2-5; possibly TRBD1 for D (5 bases). The germline CDR1 and CDR2 sequences are SGHAT and FQNNGV. The germline V and J ends were trimmed by 0 bases and 4 bases, with 9 bases remaining between them. The CDR3 spans 14 residues.

This clonotype has a count of ten or more. This chain's CDR3 is CASSLDISTDTQYF. As DNA, the CDR3 is TGCGCCAGCAGCTTGGACATAAGCACAGATACGCAGTATTTT. The genes are TRBV5-1 and TRBJ2-3, with D uncertain. The CDR3 loop spans 14 amino acids. The germline V gene has CDR1 SGHRS and CDR2 YFSETQ. V dropped 0 bases and J dropped 0 bases, with 5 bases sitting between them. The full variable domain, with the rest looked up from reference TRBV5-1 and TRBJ2-3, is KAGVTQTPRYLIKTRGQQVTLSCSPISGHRSVSWYQQTPGQGLQFLFEYFSETQRNKGNFPGRFSGRQFSNSRSEMNVSTLELGDSALYLCASSLDISTDTQYFGPGTRLTVL.